This is a list of T cell receptor beta chains from one sample in a study of PD-L1 blockade in urothelial cancer. Some clones are missing from TCRdb's copy, which holds only in-frame ones; the method was immunoSEQ multiplex PCR. Of tens of thousands of clones in the sample, 84% are singletons; the top ten hold about a tenth. The sample in question was PBMCs, obtained around atezolizumab (anti-PD-L1) treatment. All receptors come from a woman in her seventies with urothelial cancer. Each CDR3 is given with its conserved first and last residue. D genes are given only for firm matches. Not all rows give a size; the values are once, few, many and, for expanded clones, a class.

v_call: TRBV7-6; j_call: TRBJ2-2; clone_size: -; d_call: -; cdr3_nt: TGTGCCAGCAGCTTATCAGCCGGGGAGCTGTTTTTT; cdr3_aa: CASSLSAGELFF
v_call: TRBV28; j_call: TRBJ2-1; clone_size: -; d_call: TRBD2; cdr3_nt: TGTGCCAGCAGTTTAAGGGTAAGCGGGAGGAAAAGCTCGCTACGCAATGAGCAGTTCTTC; cdr3_aa: CASSLRVSGRKSSLRNEQFF
v_call: TRBV10-3; j_call: TRBJ2-1; clone_size: -; d_call: TRBD2; cdr3_nt: TGTGCCATCCGCGGGGGGGCGGGAGCGTCCTACAATGAGCAGTTCTTC; cdr3_aa: CAIRGGAGASYNEQFF
v_call: TRBV6-1; j_call: TRBJ1-5; clone_size: -; d_call: -; cdr3_nt: TGTGCCAGCAGACCAACCGAGGAAAGCAATCAGCCCCAGCATTTT; cdr3_aa: CASRPTEESNQPQHF
v_call: TRBV18; j_call: TRBJ2-2; clone_size: few; d_call: TRBD1; cdr3_nt: TGTGCCAGCTCACCACGGGACAGGGACACCGGGGAGCTGTTTTTT; cdr3_aa: CASSPRDRDTGELFF
v_call: TRBV29-1; j_call: TRBJ1-2; clone_size: -; d_call: -; cdr3_nt: TGCAGCGTGGGTCCGGGACAAGAGGCCTACACCTTC; cdr3_aa: CSVGPGQEAYTF
v_call: TRBV5-1; j_call: TRBJ1-2; clone_size: -; d_call: TRBD1; cdr3_nt: TGCGCCAGCAGCCCAGGGGGCCCTGCCAATATGCCCTTCTATGGCTACACCTTC; cdr3_aa: CASSPGGPANMPFYGYTF
v_call: TRBV18; j_call: TRBJ1-1; clone_size: few; d_call: -; cdr3_nt: TGTGCCAGCTCTCTACAGGGGAACACTGAAGCTTTCTTT; cdr3_aa: CASSLQGNTEAFF
v_call: TRBV4-1; j_call: TRBJ2-7; clone_size: -; d_call: -; cdr3_nt: TGCGCCAGCAGCCCCCGGGACTTTGGCTCCTACGAGCAGTACTTC; cdr3_aa: CASSPRDFGSYEQYF
v_call: TRBV7-2; j_call: TRBJ2-1; clone_size: -; d_call: TRBD1; cdr3_nt: TGTGCCAGCAGGTACGACCGGGACAGGACCTACAATGAGCAGTTCTTC; cdr3_aa: CASRYDRDRTYNEQFF
v_call: TRBV5-8; j_call: TRBJ2-1; clone_size: -; d_call: -; cdr3_nt: TGTGCCAGCAGCTTTGCTCCGGGAATCTACAATGAGCAGTTCTTC; cdr3_aa: CASSFAPGIYNEQFF
v_call: TRBV18; j_call: TRBJ2-3; clone_size: once; d_call: TRBD1; cdr3_nt: TGTGCCAGCTCACCAGGGGATGGGACAGGGCCCACAGATACGCAGTATTTT; cdr3_aa: CASSPGDGTGPTDTQYF
v_call: TRBV29-1; j_call: TRBJ2-7; clone_size: -; d_call: -; cdr3_nt: TGCAGCGTTTGGGCAGGGCGGACCTACGAGCAGTACTTC; cdr3_aa: CSVWAGRTYEQYF
v_call: TRBV28; j_call: TRBJ1-1; clone_size: -; d_call: TRBD1; cdr3_nt: TGTGCCAGCAGTACAAAGGACAGGGGCCGGTGGAACACTGAAGCTTTCTTT; cdr3_aa: CASSTKDRGRWNTEAFF
v_call: TRBV18; j_call: TRBJ1-5; clone_size: -; d_call: TRBD1; cdr3_nt: TGTGCCAGCTCACCTGCCGACAGGGGAGAAAATCAGCCCCAGCATTTT; cdr3_aa: CASSPADRGENQPQHF
v_call: TRBV28; j_call: TRBJ1-5; clone_size: -; d_call: -; cdr3_nt: TGTGCCAGCAGTTTGTATTCGGGAAATCAGCCCCAGCATTTT; cdr3_aa: CASSLYSGNQPQHF
v_call: TRBV5-6; j_call: TRBJ1-1; clone_size: -; d_call: -; cdr3_nt: TGTGCCAGCAGCCAGGGGACGGGTGAAGCTTTCTTT; cdr3_aa: CASSQGTGEAFF
v_call: TRBV28; j_call: TRBJ2-7; clone_size: -; d_call: TRBD1; cdr3_nt: TGTGCCAGCAGGGAGACAGGGTACGAGCAGTACTTC; cdr3_aa: CASRETGYEQYF
v_call: TRBV19; j_call: TRBJ1-2; clone_size: few; d_call: TRBD1; cdr3_nt: TGTGCCAGTACCACGGTGGGGACAGGGCGTTCCCTTTATGGCTACACCTTC; cdr3_aa: CASTTVGTGRSLYGYTF
v_call: TRBV7-2; j_call: TRBJ2-7; clone_size: -; d_call: TRBD2; cdr3_nt: TGTGCCAGCAGCTTAACTAGCGGATTCTACGAGCAGTACTTC; cdr3_aa: CASSLTSGFYEQYF
v_call: TRBV9; j_call: TRBJ1-1; clone_size: -; d_call: -; cdr3_nt: TGTGCCAGCAGCGTAGGGTCAAACAGGGCTGACACTGAAGCTTTCTTT; cdr3_aa: CASSVGSNRADTEAFF
v_call: TRBV10-2; j_call: TRBJ1-6; clone_size: -; d_call: TRBD1; cdr3_nt: TGCGCCAGCAGTGAGACAGGGGGATCACCCCTCCACTTT; cdr3_aa: CASSETGGSPLHF
v_call: TRBV19; j_call: TRBJ1-1; clone_size: once; d_call: -; cdr3_nt: TGTGCCAGTAGTATACAGGGTGTAGGGAACACTGAAGCTTTCTTT; cdr3_aa: CASSIQGVGNTEAFF
v_call: TRBV6-1; j_call: TRBJ2-3; clone_size: -; d_call: TRBD2; cdr3_nt: TGTGCCAGCAGTGATAAGACTAGCGGGAGCACAGATACGCAGTATTTT; cdr3_aa: CASSDKTSGSTDTQYF
v_call: TRBV5-1; j_call: TRBJ1-2; clone_size: -; d_call: -; cdr3_nt: TGCGCCAGCAGCCCCACCCAAGAGTATGGCTACACCTTC; cdr3_aa: CASSPTQEYGYTF
v_call: TRBV28; j_call: TRBJ2-7; clone_size: -; d_call: -; cdr3_nt: TGTGCCAGCAGTTTAGCCAGGGGTCCCTACGAGCAGTACTTC; cdr3_aa: CASSLARGPYEQYF
v_call: TRBV30; j_call: TRBJ2-2; clone_size: -; d_call: -; cdr3_nt: TGTGCCTGGAGTGTACTTGTGGCCGGAGCGGTCGGGGAGCTGTTTTTT; cdr3_aa: CAWSVLVAGAVGELFF
v_call: TRBV10-1; j_call: TRBJ2-5; clone_size: -; d_call: TRBD2; cdr3_nt: TGCGCCAGCAAAGTGGGGACTAGCGGGACGAACCAAGAGACCCAGTACTTC; cdr3_aa: CASKVGTSGTNQETQYF
v_call: TRBV10-2; j_call: TRBJ1-5; clone_size: -; d_call: -; cdr3_nt: TGCGCCAGCAGTATACCAGGGGTTCAGCCCCAGCATTTT; cdr3_aa: CASSIPGVQPQHF
v_call: TRBV15; j_call: TRBJ1-4; clone_size: -; d_call: TRBD1; cdr3_nt: TGTGCCACCAGCAGAGCCCGGGACAGGGAACAAAATGAAAAACTGTTTTTT; cdr3_aa: CATSRARDREQNEKLFF
v_call: TRBV7-9; j_call: TRBJ2-3; clone_size: few; d_call: TRBD1; cdr3_nt: TGTGCCAGCAGCCTTGGACAGGGCACTATCGATACGCAGTATTTT; cdr3_aa: CASSLGQGTIDTQYF
v_call: TRBV21-1; j_call: TRBJ2-7; clone_size: -; d_call: -; cdr3_nt: TGTGCCAGCAGCAAAGCCCCCATTTACAGGGGGGTTTCGTACGAGCAGTACTTC; cdr3_aa: CASSKAPIYRGVSYEQYF
v_call: TRBV4-1; j_call: TRBJ1-4; clone_size: once; d_call: -; cdr3_nt: TGCGCCAGCAGCCCCGCGGGGCGGACTAATGAAAAACTGTTTTTT; cdr3_aa: CASSPAGRTNEKLFF
v_call: TRBV6-6; j_call: TRBJ2-5; clone_size: few; d_call: TRBD2; cdr3_nt: TGTGCCAGCAGTCATAGCGGGAGAGTAGGGGAGACCCAGTACTTC; cdr3_aa: CASSHSGRVGETQYF
v_call: TRBV29-1; j_call: TRBJ2-5; clone_size: -; d_call: TRBD1; cdr3_nt: TGCAGCGCTAGGACAGGGGGACGGGAGACCCAGTACTTC; cdr3_aa: CSARTGGRETQYF
v_call: TRBV2; j_call: TRBJ2-1; clone_size: -; d_call: -; cdr3_nt: TGTGCCAGCAGTGGACAGCCCCCCTACAATGAGCAGTTCTTC; cdr3_aa: CASSGQPPYNEQFF
v_call: TRBV2; j_call: TRBJ2-2; clone_size: -; d_call: TRBD2; cdr3_nt: TGTGCCAGCAGGGCCCTAGCGGGGGTGAACACCGGGGAGCTGTTTTTT; cdr3_aa: CASRALAGVNTGELFF
v_call: TRBV5-5; j_call: TRBJ2-7; clone_size: -; d_call: TRBD1; cdr3_nt: TGTGCCAGCAGCTTGCCGCTTAGGACAGGGGTTAATGAGCAGTACTTC; cdr3_aa: CASSLPLRTGVNEQYF
v_call: TRBV29-1; j_call: TRBJ2-2; clone_size: -; d_call: -; cdr3_nt: TGCAGCGCGTCGACCCCTATAGGGGCCGGGGAGCTGTTTTTT; cdr3_aa: CSASTPIGAGELFF
v_call: TRBV7-2; j_call: TRBJ2-2; clone_size: once; d_call: -; cdr3_nt: TGTGCCAGCAGCTTAGTCAGGGATGCCGGGGAGCTGTTTTTT; cdr3_aa: CASSLVRDAGELFF
v_call: TRBV6-5; j_call: TRBJ2-4; clone_size: -; d_call: -; cdr3_nt: TGTGCCAGCAGTTCCCCGGGTAACGGTAACATTCAGTACTTC; cdr3_aa: CASSSPGNGNIQYF
v_call: TRBV5-4; j_call: TRBJ2-2; clone_size: -; d_call: -; cdr3_nt: TGTGCCAGCAGCCCCATCTCCGGGACAAACACCGGGGAGCTGTTTTTT; cdr3_aa: CASSPISGTNTGELFF
v_call: TRBV14; j_call: TRBJ2-1; clone_size: once; d_call: TRBD2; cdr3_nt: TGTGCCAGCAGCCAAGCCTTCACTAGCGGGTACAATGAGCAGTTCTTC; cdr3_aa: CASSQAFTSGYNEQFF
v_call: TRBV7-6; j_call: TRBJ2-5; clone_size: once; d_call: -; cdr3_nt: TGTGCCAGCAGCACCACAGGGTACTCTCAAGAGACCCAGTACTTC; cdr3_aa: CASSTTGYSQETQYF
v_call: TRBV2; j_call: TRBJ1-3; clone_size: -; d_call: -; cdr3_nt: TGTGCCAGCAGAGAGGGCTCTGGAAACACCATATATTTT; cdr3_aa: CASREGSGNTIYF
v_call: TRBV7-3; j_call: TRBJ2-3; clone_size: -; d_call: TRBD2; cdr3_nt: TGTGCCAGCAGCCACGGGACTAGCGGGAGTGGCACAGATACGCAGTATTTT; cdr3_aa: CASSHGTSGSGTDTQYF
v_call: TRBV18; j_call: TRBJ2-2; clone_size: -; d_call: TRBD2; cdr3_nt: TGTGCCAGCTCCCCCACTAGCGGGGCGAACACCGGGGAGCTGTTTTTT; cdr3_aa: CASSPTSGANTGELFF
v_call: TRBV21-1; j_call: TRBJ1-1; clone_size: -; d_call: -; cdr3_nt: TGTGCCAGCCCAGGTGACAGGGGGCCGAACACTGAAGCTTTCTTT; cdr3_aa: CASPGDRGPNTEAFF
v_call: TRBV29-1; j_call: TRBJ1-1; clone_size: -; d_call: -; cdr3_nt: TGCAGCGGAGGGCGGGCTAACACTGAAGCTTTCTTT; cdr3_aa: CSGGRANTEAFF
v_call: TRBV7-2; j_call: TRBJ1-2; clone_size: -; d_call: -; cdr3_nt: TGTGCCAGCAGCTTGGGGGGGGACTCCAACTATGGCTACACCTTC; cdr3_aa: CASSLGGDSNYGYTF
v_call: TRBV15; j_call: TRBJ2-7; clone_size: -; d_call: TRBD2; cdr3_nt: TGTGCCACCAGCAGAGGTGATAGCGGGAGGGGGTACGAGCAGTACTTC; cdr3_aa: CATSRGDSGRGYEQYF
v_call: TRBV4-1; j_call: TRBJ2-2; clone_size: -; d_call: -; cdr3_nt: TGCGCCAGCAGCCAAGCGGGGTCCGGGGAGCTGTTTTTT; cdr3_aa: CASSQAGSGELFF